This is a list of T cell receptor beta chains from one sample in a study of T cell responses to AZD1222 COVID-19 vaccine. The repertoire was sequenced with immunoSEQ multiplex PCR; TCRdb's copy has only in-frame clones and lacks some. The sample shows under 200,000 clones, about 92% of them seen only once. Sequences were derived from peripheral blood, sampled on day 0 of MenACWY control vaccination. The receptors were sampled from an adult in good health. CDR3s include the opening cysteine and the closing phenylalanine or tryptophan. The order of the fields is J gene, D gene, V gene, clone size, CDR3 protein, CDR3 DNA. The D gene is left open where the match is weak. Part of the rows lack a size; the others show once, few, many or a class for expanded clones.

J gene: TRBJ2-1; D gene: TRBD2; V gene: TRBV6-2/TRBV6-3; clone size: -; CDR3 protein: CASSYSYGLGSGRPYNEQFF; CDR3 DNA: TGTGCCAGCAGTTACTCGTATGGATTAGGGAGCGGGAGGCCCTACAATGAGCAGTTCTTC
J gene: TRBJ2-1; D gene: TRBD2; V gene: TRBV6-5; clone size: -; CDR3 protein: CASSYASGSYEQFF; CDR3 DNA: TGTGCCAGCAGTTACGCTAGCGGGAGCTATGAGCAGTTCTTC
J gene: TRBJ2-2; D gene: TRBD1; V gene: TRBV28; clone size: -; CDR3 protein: CASSLPGGNTGELFF; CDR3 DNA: TGTGCCAGCAGTTTGCCAGGGGGAAACACCGGGGAGCTGTTTTTT
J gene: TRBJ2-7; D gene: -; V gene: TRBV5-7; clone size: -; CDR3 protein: CASSLRDGSYEQYF; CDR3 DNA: TGTGCCAGCAGCTTGCGGGACGGCTCCTACGAGCAGTACTTC
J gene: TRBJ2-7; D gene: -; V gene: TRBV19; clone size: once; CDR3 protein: CASSTGLSISYEQYF; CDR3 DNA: TGTGCCAGTAGTACGGGACTCTCTATCTCCTACGAGCAGTACTTC
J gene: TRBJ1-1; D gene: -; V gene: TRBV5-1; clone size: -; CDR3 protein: CASSLRRVGATEAFF; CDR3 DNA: TGCGCCAGCAGCTTGCGTAGGGTTGGGGCCACTGAAGCTTTCTTT
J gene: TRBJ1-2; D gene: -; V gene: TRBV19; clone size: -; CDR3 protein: CATRSSGVSGYTF; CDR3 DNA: TGTGCCACCCGGAGTTCAGGGGTGAGTGGCTACACCTTC
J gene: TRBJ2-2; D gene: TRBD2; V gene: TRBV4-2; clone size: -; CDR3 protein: CASSLGLAGNTGELFF; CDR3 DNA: TGTGCCAGCAGCCTCGGACTAGCGGGGAACACCGGGGAGCTGTTTTTT
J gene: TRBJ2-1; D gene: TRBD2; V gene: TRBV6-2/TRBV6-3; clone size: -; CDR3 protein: CASSYSRTSGVNEQFF; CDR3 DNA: TGTGCCAGCAGTTACTCCCGGACTAGCGGGGTGAATGAGCAGTTCTTC
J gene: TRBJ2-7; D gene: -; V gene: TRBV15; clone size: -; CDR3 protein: CATSSQGGGYEQYF; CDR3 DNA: TGTGCCACCAGCAGCCAGGGAGGGGGCTACGAGCAGTACTTC
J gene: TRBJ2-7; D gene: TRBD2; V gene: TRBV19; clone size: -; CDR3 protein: CASAPRSGNYYEQYF; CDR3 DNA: TGTGCCAGTGCGCCTAGGAGCGGGAACTACTACGAGCAGTACTTC
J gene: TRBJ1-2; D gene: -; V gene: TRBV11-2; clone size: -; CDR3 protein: CASSLNQGLWGGYTF; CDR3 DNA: TGTGCCAGCAGCCTTAACCAGGGTCTATGGGGTGGCTACACCTTC
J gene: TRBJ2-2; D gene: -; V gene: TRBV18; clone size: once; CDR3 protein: CASSPLSLANTGELFF; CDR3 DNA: TGTGCCAGCTCACCACTTTCCCTTGCGAACACCGGGGAGCTGTTTTTT
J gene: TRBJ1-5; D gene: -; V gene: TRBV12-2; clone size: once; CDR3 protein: CASQTRPCPLKPQHF; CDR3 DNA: TGTGCAAGTCAGACCCGTCCATGCCCACTTAAGCCCCAGCATTTT
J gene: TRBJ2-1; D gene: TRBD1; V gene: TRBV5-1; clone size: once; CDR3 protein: CASSISGQAGEQFF; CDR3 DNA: TGCGCCAGCAGCATCTCCGGACAGGCCGGTGAGCAGTTCTTC
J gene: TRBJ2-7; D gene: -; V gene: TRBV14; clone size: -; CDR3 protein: CASSQYTGTESYEQYF; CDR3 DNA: TGTGCCAGCAGCCAATATACCGGGACCGAATCCTACGAGCAGTACTTC